This entry features one T cell receptor (beta chain) sequence. These data originate in a study of technical replicates of blood from several donors. The germline CDR1 and CDR2 sequences are MGHRA and YSYEKL. Trimming took 0 bases from V and 2 from J, leaving 8 bases between them. The CDR3 runs to 15 residues. Generated by immunoSEQ multiplex PCR, the TCRdb table keeps only in-frame clones and is missing some. This sample has about 44,000 clones, with around 96% found just once. Sequencing was carried out using T cells isolated from PBMCs. The gene calls are TRBV4-1 and TRBJ2-1; tentative D call: TRBD2 (5 bases). This clonotype was sampled from a human donor in good health. In DNA form, the CDR3 reads TGCGCCAGCAGCCAAGACACGGGAACCTACAATGAGCAGTTCTTC. Its protein is CASSQDTGTYNEQFF.